The rows below give T cell receptor beta chains drawn from one sample of a study of chemoradiotherapy in HPV16-positive cancers. Assay: immunoSEQ multiplex PCR; the TCRdb copy retains only in-frame clones and omits some. Found here are around 2,800 clones, around 89% of them singletons; the top ten hold approximately 3.3%. Sequenced here: tumor tissue, sampled from a patient who underwent chemoradiotherapy. Source of these receptors: a human donor with HPV-associated anogenital cancer. The CDR3 runs from the conserved cysteine through the conserved F or W. Each record gives: V gene, J gene, clone size, CDR3 protein. The listing skips clone size in some rows; elsewhere it reads once, few, many or a size class.

v_gene: TRBV7-2; j_gene: TRBJ2-5; abundance: once; CDR3aa: CASSLADIRGAGTQYF
v_gene: TRBV7-9; j_gene: TRBJ2-7; abundance: -; CDR3aa: CASSLGAGPGSEQYF
v_gene: TRBV30; j_gene: TRBJ2-3; abundance: -; CDR3aa: CAWRGTGDPDTQYF
v_gene: TRBV9; j_gene: TRBJ1-3; abundance: -; CDR3aa: CASSPRLGAGNTIYF
v_gene: TRBV6-5; j_gene: TRBJ1-4; abundance: -; CDR3aa: CASRETGASEKLFF
v_gene: TRBV5-4; j_gene: TRBJ2-4; abundance: -; CDR3aa: CASSLDGGAENIQYF
v_gene: TRBV19; j_gene: TRBJ2-5; abundance: once; CDR3aa: CASSPSGRRNQETQYF
v_gene: TRBV7-2; j_gene: TRBJ2-4; abundance: -; CDR3aa: CASGLGENIQYF
v_gene: TRBV11-2; j_gene: TRBJ2-7; abundance: few; CDR3aa: CASMGLAGGGGSYEQYF
v_gene: TRBV7-3; j_gene: TRBJ2-2; abundance: -; CDR3aa: CASSSGYTGELFF
v_gene: TRBV6-6; j_gene: TRBJ1-5; abundance: -; CDR3aa: CASLPSDRYQPQHF